This TCR beta chain was captured in a study of cytomegalovirus exposure and HLA in healthy donors. Broader study findings: In a later analysis, productive TCRs from donors in an Asian-associated ancestry cluster reportedly carried fewer N-insertions than the cohort mean. There were some V segments, including TRBV6-2 and TRBV6-3, excluded as indistinguishable.

In germline, CDR1 is SGHVS, CDR2 FNYEAQ. This CDR3 spans 16 amino acids. V dropped 2 bases and J dropped 8 bases, with 16 bases sitting between them. The PCR contained 60 Vbeta and 13 Jbeta primers. Clones were read by immunoSEQ multiplex PCR, and TCRdb kept only the in-frame ones, dropping some. The data contain some 200,000 clones, roughly 82% of them seen just once; the ten biggest clones take up over 2%. Of note for this clone: Its antigen is unknown.

The clonotype originates from a woman in her fifties or sixties in good health and CMV-seropositive. The sample taken for sequencing was PBMCs. V gene TRBV7-6 combines with J gene TRBJ1-6; no reliable D call. CDR3: CASSLRMGWEDSPLHF. The CDR3 region has the DNA TGTGCCAGCAGCTTACGTATGGGGTGGGAGGATTCACCCCTCCACTTT.